The present T cell receptor (beta chain) was sequenced within a study of T cells in localized non-small cell lung cancer. Study-wide points: Uninvolved adjacent lung showed peak T cell clonality, exceeding tumor. Out of the top 100 tumor clones, a median approximately 61 were seen in adjacent lung. Only one tumor region went through sequencing, so heterogeneity may still be there.

Produced via immunoSEQ multiplex PCR; TCRdb's table is partial and in-frame only. The sample lists 50,000 to 75,000 clones; roughly nine tenths were seen once. Note on this clone: What it recognizes is unknown.

Looked up from germline, CDR1 is LNHDA and CDR2 is SQIVND (reference sequence). Between the trimmed V and J ends, which lost 2 bases and 3 bases, there was a span of 20 bases. This CDR3 contains 18 residues. Sequencing was performed on peripheral blood, taken before any cancer treatment. The chain is built from TRBV19 and TRBJ2-1; TRBD2 might be the D (5 bases). The origin of this receptor is a man between 40 and 75 years old with stage I lung adenocarcinoma. The CDR3 protein is CASSIHSLANRIYNEQFF. DNA of the CDR3: TGTGCCAGTAGTATACACTCCTTAGCGAACCGAATCTACAATGAGCAGTTCTTC.